These T cell receptor beta chains were read from a single sample in a study of beta chain features in type 1 diabetes. Sequencing used immunoSEQ multiplex PCR; TCRdb keeps in-frame clones, though not all of them. Here the sample spans about 700,000 clones, around an eighth being singletons. Sample: naive CD4+ T cells from blood. These TCRs come from a man between 18 and 35 years old with type 1 diabetes. The CDR3 runs from the conserved cysteine through the conserved F or W. The D gene is left open where the match is weak. Rows may omit the clone size; those that give it use once, few, many or a size class.

v_call	d_call	j_call	clone_size	cdr3_aa	cdr3_nt
TRBV6-5	.	TRBJ2-7	.	CASRPGTSYEQYF	TGTGCCAGCAGACCCGGGACTTCCTACGAGCAGTACTTC
TRBV27	.	TRBJ1-3	few	CASSLSGEQGEIGNTIYF	TGTGCCAGCAGTTTATCGGGGGAACAGGGAGAAATTGGAAACACCATATATTTT
TRBV5-6	TRBD1	TRBJ2-1	.	CASSFLGTADYNEQFF	TGTGCCAGCAGCTTTCTGGGGACAGCGGACTACAATGAGCAGTTCTTC
TRBV7-7	.	TRBJ2-5	few	CASSLDGGETQYF	TGTGCCAGCAGCTTAGACGGAGGAGAGACCCAGTACTTC
TRBV6-6	.	TRBJ1-2	few	CASRGEGPPNYGYTF	TGTGCCAGCAGGGGGGAGGGGCCTCCTAACTATGGCTACACCTTC
TRBV20-1	.	TRBJ1-2	.	CSAPDFGYTF	TGCAGTGCCCCTGACTTTGGCTACACCTTC
TRBV12-5	.	TRBJ1-2	.	CASGFVTRNGYTF	TGTGCTAGTGGTTTTGTGACACGGAATGGCTACACCTTC
TRBV7-8	.	TRBJ1-1	few	CASSRAGGTDRNTEAFF	TGTGCCAGCAGCCGTGCCGGGGGCACTGATAGGAACACTGAAGCTTTCTTT
TRBV29-1	.	TRBJ2-5	.	CSVCIGPQETQYF	TGCAGCGTATGCATCGGGCCCCAAGAGACCCAGTACTTC
TRBV9	.	TRBJ1-5	.	CASSVNGDTYQPQHF	TGTGCCAGCAGCGTAAATGGGGACACCTATCAGCCCCAGCATTTT
TRBV14	.	TRBJ2-7	few	CASSQDTGIYEQYF	TGTGCCAGCAGCCAGGACACAGGGATCTACGAGCAGTACTTC
TRBV4-1	.	TRBJ1-4	few	CASSQLQGSNEKLFF	TGCGCCAGCAGCCAACTCCAAGGGAGTAATGAAAAACTGTTTTTT
TRBV18	.	TRBJ1-1	.	CASSPIDVGVVVF	TGTGCCAGCTCACCCATAGATGTCGGGGTGGTTGTCTTT
TRBV18	.	TRBJ2-5	few	CASSPPPDGETQYF	TGTGCCAGCTCACCACCGCCGGACGGCGAGACCCAGTACTTC
TRBV2	.	TRBJ2-5	.	CASSEFRTRGETQYF	TGTGCCAGCAGTGAATTTAGGACGCGCGGAGAGACCCAGTACTTC
TRBV29-1	.	TRBJ1-2	few	CSVAPRFLDGGYTF	TGCAGCGTTGCCCCAAGGTTCCTCGACGGGGGCTACACCTTC
TRBV7-9	.	TRBJ1-1	few	CASSWSGRTEAFF	TGTGCCAGCAGCTGGTCGGGAAGGACTGAAGCTTTCTTT
TRBV5-4	.	TRBJ1-6	.	CASSPNQDSPLHF	TGTGCCAGCAGCCCTAACCAGGATTCACCCCTCCACTTT
TRBV5-4	.	TRBJ1-4	few	CASSPINEKLFF	TGTGCCAGCAGCCCGATAAATGAAAAACTGTTTTTT
TRBV4-1	.	TRBJ1-2	.	CASSQGRERGYTF	TGCGCCAGCAGCCAAGGACGTGAAAGGGGCTACACCTTC
TRBV6-6	.	TRBJ1-5	.	CASTPTGISNQPQHF	TGTGCCAGCACCCCCACAGGGATTAGCAATCAGCCCCAGCATTTT
TRBV29-1	.	TRBJ2-1	few	CSVGTYNEQFF	TGCAGCGTGGGGACGTACAATGAGCAGTTCTTC
TRBV7-6	.	TRBJ1-2	.	CASSFSQGVGGYTF	TGTGCCAGCAGCTTTTCTCAGGGAGTGGGAGGCTACACCTTC
TRBV6-1	.	TRBJ1-2	.	CASSSGADYGYTF	TGTGCCAGCAGCAGCGGGGCAGACTATGGCTACACCTTC
TRBV6-1	.	TRBJ1-5	.	CASSESLGSPQHF	TGTGCCAGCAGTGAATCCCTCGGCAGTCCCCAGCATTTT
TRBV25-1	TRBD1	TRBJ2-2	.	CASSDAGQANTGELFF	TGTGCCAGCAGTGATGCGGGACAGGCGAACACCGGGGAGCTGTTTTTT
TRBV28	TRBD1	TRBJ2-4	.	CASTLRGRLAQYF	TGTGCCAGCACCTTAAGGGGGCGCTTGGCCCAGTACTTC
TRBV28	.	TRBJ2-7	.	CASSFQGPYEQYF	TGTGCCAGCAGCTTCCAGGGACCCTACGAGCAGTACTTC
TRBV29-1	TRBD2	TRBJ2-5	few	CSVLTWLAAETQYF	TGCAGCGTTTTGACTTGGCTAGCGGCGGAGACCCAGTACTTC
TRBV6-1	TRBD1	TRBJ1-1	.	CASSEQGAVDTEAFF	TGTGCCAGCAGTGAACAGGGGGCTGTAGACACTGAAGCTTTCTTT
TRBV4-2	TRBD1	TRBJ2-7	.	CASSGGTGRSEQYF	TGTGCCAGCAGCGGAGGGACAGGGAGATCCGAGCAGTACTTC
TRBV7-2	.	TRBJ2-3	few	CASSLGTWTDTQYF	TGTGCCAGCAGCTTAGGGACTTGGACAGATACGCAGTATTTT
TRBV27	.	TRBJ2-3	few	CASSFSGSLTQYF	TGTGCCAGCAGTTTCTCAGGGAGTCTGACGCAGTATTTT
TRBV4-1	.	TRBJ1-2	.	CASSPGRQPNYGYTF	TGCGCCAGCAGCCCGGGACGCCAGCCCAACTATGGCTACACCTTC
TRBV25-1	TRBD1	TRBJ2-7	few	CASSEIRGQGPGEQYF	TGTGCCAGCAGTGAAATTCGGGGACAGGGACCAGGCGAGCAGTACTTC
TRBV30	.	TRBJ2-5	.	CAWSGLFGGDQETQYF	TGTGCCTGGAGTGGTCTCTTCGGGGGCGACCAAGAGACCCAGTACTTC
TRBV10-3	TRBD1	TRBJ1-4	.	CAISGQGDGNEKLFF	TGTGCCATCAGTGGCCAGGGGGACGGAAACGAAAAACTGTTTTTT
TRBV5-4	TRBD1	TRBJ2-3	.	CASSFGDRTTDTQYF	TGTGCCAGCAGCTTTGGGGACAGGACCACAGATACGCAGTATTTT
TRBV29-1	.	TRBJ1-1	.	CSVEDVGTVNTEAFF	TGCAGCGTCGAGGACGTCGGGACGGTGAACACTGAAGCTTTCTTT
TRBV7-8	.	TRBJ1-4	few	CASSLVEAGLSEKLFF	TGTGCCAGCAGCTTAGTCGAGGCAGGGCTTAGTGAAAAACTGTTTTTT
TRBV28	TRBD2	TRBJ2-7	few	CATLTGREGEQYF	TGTGCCACCTTAACCGGGAGGGAAGGCGAGCAGTACTTC
TRBV29-1	TRBD1	TRBJ1-1	.	CSVFTGGVTEAFF	TGCAGCGTTTTCACAGGGGGAGTCACTGAAGCTTTCTTT
TRBV7-9	.	TRBJ1-6	.	CASSLDWAPLHF	TGTGCCAGCAGCTTGGACTGGGCGCCCCTCCACTTT
TRBV7-3	.	TRBJ2-6	.	CASSSPWGASSGANVLTF	TGTGCCAGCAGCTCCCCCTGGGGGGCTAGCTCTGGGGCCAACGTCCTGACTTTC
TRBV2	TRBD2	TRBJ2-2	.	CASTGRDTGELFF	TGTGCCAGCACAGGGAGGGATACCGGGGAGCTGTTTTTT
TRBV11-2	.	TRBJ2-3	.	CASSLDRGFTTDTQYF	TGTGCCAGCAGCTTAGATCGTGGCTTCACCACAGATACGCAGTATTTT